The sequence of this T cell receptor beta chain was determined in a study of OX40 agonist ivuxolimab in advanced cancers. Sampling times: baseline, cycle 4 day 1, cycle 7 day 1. Some clones are missing from TCRdb's copy, which holds only in-frame ones; the method was immunoSEQ multiplex PCR. The repertoire has 35,000 to 40,000 clones, roughly 80% of them found once; the top ten carry just under 40%. Germline CDR1 is SEHNR and CDR2 is FQNEAQ (reference sequence). The CDR3 runs to 13 residues. This chain links TRBV7-9 with TRBJ2-5; D may be TRBD2 (5 bases). The DNA end is a closer match to TRBJ2-7, so the J assignment may be wrong. This TCR was sampled from an adult with an advanced solid tumor such as melanoma, head and neck, liver or kidney cancer. The sample in question was CD4+ or CD8+ T cells sorted from blood, obtained in a trial of the OX40 agonist ivuxolimab. The CDR3 region is CASSFSSSHEQYF. As DNA, the CDR3 is TGTGCCAGCAGCTTTTCTAGCAGCCACGAGCAGTACTTC.